A selection of T cell receptor beta chains follows, all from one sample in a study of shared clonotypes between healthy human individuals. Profiled with immunoSEQ multiplex PCR; TCRdb holds only in-frame clones, not every one. The sample has a few million clones, approximately 96% seen once; the top ten hold 0.1% to 0.15%. Sample: naive CD4+ T cells sorted from blood. The receptors here all came from a man younger than 35 in good health. Each CDR3 is given with its conserved first and last residue. Each record gives: clone size, J gene, CDR3 length, D gene, V gene, CDR3 DNA, CDR3 protein. A D gene is named only where the DNA matches it firmly. Clone size is not always given. Where it is, it says once, few, many or a class for expanded clones.

>once|TRBJ1-2|15|TRBD1|TRBV10-3
TGTGCCATCAGTGAGTCTGGACAGGCTAACTATGGCTACACCTTC
CAISESGQANYGYTF
>.|TRBJ1-6|14|TRBD1|TRBV7-2
TGTGCCAGCAGCGGGGGACAGGGGAATTCACCCCTCCACTTT
CASSGGQGNSPLHF
>.|TRBJ2-5|14|.|TRBV30
TGTGCCTGGAGTGTACAGGGAGGGCCAGAGACCCAGTACTTC
CAWSVQGGPETQYF
>.|TRBJ2-7|14|.|TRBV5-4
TGTGCCAGCAGCTTGGGTGGCAACCCCTACGAGCAGTACTTC
CASSLGGNPYEQYF
>.|TRBJ1-1|15|.|TRBV27
TGTGCCAGCAGTTCTCTGGGCAGGGGAGGGCATGAAGCTTTCTTT
CASSSLGRGGHEAFF
>.|TRBJ2-5|14|.|TRBV30
TGTGCCTGGAGGATAGCGGCCATCCAAGAGACCCAGTACTTC
CAWRIAAIQETQYF
>.|TRBJ2-2|14|.|TRBV12-5
TGTGCTAGTGGTTTAGTGGTAGACACCGGGGAGCTGTTTTTT
CASGLVVDTGELFF
>.|TRBJ2-7|15|.|TRBV15
TGTGCCACCAGCAGAGATAATCAGGGGTGGTACGAGCAGTACTTC
CATSRDNQGWYEQYF
>.|TRBJ2-7|16|TRBD2|TRBV5-4
TGTGCCAGCAGCTTCACCTCTAGCGGGAGTTTCTACGAGCAGTACTTC
CASSFTSSGSFYEQYF
>.|TRBJ2-1|15|TRBD2|TRBV9
TGTGCCAGCAGCGACCGTGGCGGGAGCTACAATGAGCAGTTCTTC
CASSDRGGSYNEQFF
>.|TRBJ1-1|13|.|TRBV30
TGTGCCTGGAGTCTCACCGAGAACACTGAAGCTTTCTTT
CAWSLTENTEAFF
>.|TRBJ1-5|14|TRBD1|TRBV7-9
TGTGCCAGCAGCTTGGACAGGGAGGATCAGCCCCAGCATTTT
CASSLDREDQPQHF
>.|TRBJ1-2|16|TRBD1|TRBV9
TGTGCCAGCAGCGTAGAGCCCCTGGACAGGTCTGTGGGCTACACCTTC
CASSVEPLDRSVGYTF
>.|TRBJ1-6|13|.|TRBV6-5
TGCGCCGTTGGGAGGGGGGGGCATTCACCCCTCCACTTT
CAVGRGGHSPLHF
>.|TRBJ2-5|14|.|TRBV5-1
TGCGCCAGCAGCTTCACCCGAGCCCAAGAGACCCAGTACTTC
CASSFTRAQETQYF
>.|TRBJ2-1|12|.|TRBV7-9
TGTGCCAGCAGCTTAATTGGCGATGAGCAGTTCTTC
CASSLIGDEQFF
>.|TRBJ2-7|15|.|TRBV4-1
TGCGCCAGCAGCCAAGGAACCCAGGTGGGCTACGAGCAGTACTTC
CASSQGTQVGYEQYF
>.|TRBJ2-7|14|.|TRBV11-3
TGTGCCAGCAGCTTAGAAGGGGGCTCCTACGAGCAGTACTTC
CASSLEGGSYEQYF
>.|TRBJ1-1|14|.|TRBV2
TGTGCCTCTTACCTTCGGACTCTAGACACTGAAGCTTTCTTT
CASYLRTLDTEAFF
>.|TRBJ2-6|18|.|TRBV5-4
TGTGCCAGCAGCCCGCGGGTTAGCGATACCTCCGGGGCCAACGTCCTGACTTTC
CASSPRVSDTSGANVLTF
>.|TRBJ1-1|13|.|TRBV27
TGTGCCAGCAGGGACTCGGGACTTTGGCAAGCTTTCTTT
CASRDSGLWQAFF
>.|TRBJ1-2|13|TRBD1|TRBV7-2
TGTGCCAGCAGTCTAACAGGGGGCTATGGCTACACCTTC
CASSLTGGYGYTF
>.|TRBJ2-1|13|.|TRBV6-5
TGTGCCAGCAGCCAAACAGCCTACAATGAGCAGTTCTTC
CASSQTAYNEQFF
>.|TRBJ2-3|15|.|TRBV4-1
TGCGCCAGCAGCCAAGATGGAACTAGCACAGATACGCAGTATTTT
CASSQDGTSTDTQYF
>.|TRBJ1-5|16|.|TRBV21-1
TGTGCCAGCAAAAACAGCGATAGTATGGTCAATCAGCCCCAGCATTTT
CASKNSDSMVNQPQHF
>.|TRBJ1-5|17|TRBD1|TRBV6-1
TGTGCCAGCAGTGCTCTGCGGGACAGGGGTAGCAATCAGCCCCAGCATTTT
CASSALRDRGSNQPQHF
>.|TRBJ2-5|16|.|TRBV5-1
TGCGCCAGCAGCTTTGCCCGGGGCACGGGGCAAGAGACCCAGTACTTC
CASSFARGTGQETQYF
>.|TRBJ2-1|15|TRBD2|TRBV6-5
TGTGCCAGCAGGTCATCTAGCGGGAGGAACAATGAGCAGTTCTTC
CASRSSSGRNNEQFF
>.|TRBJ2-7|15|.|TRBV6-6
TGTGCCAGCTCCAAAATGGGGACCTTAGCCTACGAGCAGTACTTC
CASSKMGTLAYEQYF
>.|TRBJ1-6|15|.|TRBV19
TGTGCCAGTAGTATCGAGCGGGACCGACTATCACCCCTCCACTTT
CASSIERDRLSPLHF
>once|TRBJ1-6|16|.|TRBV28
TGTGCCAGCAGTTTATTTTTTTCAGAGTATAATTCACCCCTCCACTTT
CASSLFFSEYNSPLHF
>.|TRBJ1-2|12|.|TRBV10-3
TGTGCCATCAGCGGGGCCGGGAAAGGCTACACCTTC
CAISGAGKGYTF
>.|TRBJ2-1|13|.|TRBV7-2
TGTGCCAGCGTTGAGGGCCCCTACAATGAGCAGTTCTTC
CASVEGPYNEQFF